The 15 T cell receptor beta chains below were found in one sample sequenced in a study of blood T cell repertoires in COVID-19. Clones were read by immunoSEQ multiplex PCR, and TCRdb kept only the in-frame ones, dropping some. The sample includes around 70,000 clones, around 80% of them seen just once. The sequenced material came from peripheral blood. These receptors came from a human donor in a cohort sampled during active COVID-19.

The chain uses TRBV18 and TRBJ2-3, with 8 bases fitting TRBD2. The CDR3 covers 15 residues. V dropped 3 bases and J dropped 4; count of bases not matched to a gene: 6. Germline V gene lookup returns CDR1 KGHSH and CDR2 LQKENI. As DNA, the CDR3 is TGTGCCAGCTCACCGGGACTAGTCTCATCAGATACGCAGTATTTT. Translation: CASSPGLVSSDTQYF.

The V gene is TRBV5-1, the J gene TRBJ2-1; 9 positions agree with TRBD2. The CDR3 is 15 amino acids. The V and J ends lost 5 bases and 5 bases, in that order; junction bases with no gene match: 8. Germline V CDR1 and CDR2: SGHRS, YFSETQ. The CDR3 loop is CASSPGLASHNEQFF. The CDR3, as DNA: TGCGCCAGCAGTCCGGGACTAGCTTCCCACAATGAGCAGTTCTTC.

V is TRBV5-1 and J is TRBJ2-3; 12 nucleotides line up with TRBD2. V gave up 6 bases and J gave up 5 bases; unmatched junction bases: 1. The CDR3 sequence is 13 residues long. Germline CDR1 reads SGHRS; CDR2 reads YFSETQ. CDR3 nucleotides: TGCGCCAGCACTAGCGGGAGGGGAGATACGCAGTATTTT. Its protein product is CASTSGRGDTQYF.

The V and J genes are TRBV19 and TRBJ1-6; D possibly corresponds to TRBD1 (5 bases). Deletions cut 2 bases from V and 8 bases from J, with 10 bases between. Germline V CDR1 and CDR2: LNHDA, SQIVND (reference sequence). CDR3 size: 14 residues. The CDR3 bases are TGTGCCAGTAGTATAACCTTCAGGGATTCACCCCTCCACTTT. This sequence encodes CASSITFRDSPLHF.

V and J are TRBV30 and TRBJ1-4; tentatively, D is TRBD1 (6 bases). The CDR3 totals 13 residues. Germline CDR1 reads GTSNPN; CDR2 reads SVGIG (reference sequence). V was clipped by 3 bases and J by 6 bases, with 11 bases between them. CDR3 residues: CAWSRGADEKLFF. The CDR3 nucleotides are TGTGCCTGGAGCCGGGGGGCAGATGAAAAACTGTTTTTT.

The chain couples TRBV7-6 to TRBJ2-2, with D perhaps matching TRBD1 (5 bases). Germline V gene sequence: CDR1 SGHVS, CDR2 FNYEAQ. V was trimmed by 8 bases and J by 6 bases, leaving 7 bases between them. The CDR3 totals 11 residues. CDR3 sequence reads: CASQGSGELFF. In DNA, the CDR3 is TGTGCCAGCCAGGGTTCCGGGGAGCTGTTTTTT.

The genes are TRBV11-3 and TRBJ2-1; D call uncertain. V shed 2 bases and J shed 0 bases, with 5 bases lying between them. The length of the CDR3 is 14 residues. Germline assignment: CDR1 SGHNT and CDR2 YENEEA. DNA for the CDR3: TGTGCCAGCAGCTTATACGGCTCCTACAATGAGCAGTTCTTC. Amino acids: CASSLYGSYNEQFF.

This chain uses TRBV3-1 (or the pseudogene TRBV3-2) with TRBJ1-1; 7 bases match TRBD1. Germline CDR1 and CDR2: LGHDT and YNNKEL (reference sequence). V was clipped by 4 bases and J by 4 bases; unmatched bases: 3. CDR3 length: 13 residues. CDR3 DNA sequence: TGTGCCAGCAGCCTGGGACAGCTCACTGAAGCTTTCTTT. As protein: CASSLGQLTEAFF.

The genes are TRBV7-3 and TRBJ2-5; TRBD1 might be the D (5 bases). The CDR3 runs to 13 residues. V lost 5 bases and J lost 6, with 13 bases in between. Per the germline V gene, CDR1 is SGHTA and CDR2 is FQGTGA. The CDR3 loop is CASSQAWGQTQYF. The CDR3 bases are TGTGCCAGCAGCCAAGCCTGGGGCCAGACCCAGTACTTC. Using reference TRBV7-3 and TRBJ2-5 for the parts outside the CDR3, the full variable domain is GAGVSQTPSNKVTEKGKYVELRCDPISGHTALYWYRQSLGQGPEFLIYFQGTGAADDSGLPNDRFFAVRPEGSVSTLKIQRTERGDSAVYLCASSQAWGQTQYFGPGTRLLVL.

The rearrangement uses TRBV13 and TRBJ2-7; 7 nucleotides line up with TRBD2. The CDR3 is made up of 14 amino acids. J gave up 4 bases and V 0 bases, and 3 bases lay outside the gene matches. Per germline, CDR1 PRHDT and CDR2 FYEKMQ (reference sequence). The CDR3 DNA reads as TGTGCCAGCAGCTTAGGCGGGGGGAGGTACGAGCAGTACTTC. As protein: CASSLGGGRYEQYF.

The chain is built from TRBV9 and TRBJ2-1; 7 positions match TRBD2. After removal of 7 bases from V and 4 bases from J, the junction contained 11 bases not matched to a gene. CDR1 SGDLS and CDR2 YYNGEE come from the germline V gene. This CDR3 contains 15 residues. The CDR3 DNA reads TGTGCCAGCTCCCGGGGTGGCGGGGGATACAATGAGCAGTTCTTC. This translates into CASSRGGGGYNEQFF. Variable domain in full (rest from reference TRBV9 and TRBJ2-1): DSGVTQTPKHLITATGQRVTLRCSPRSGDLSVYWYQQSLDQGLQFLIQYYNGEERAKGNILERFSAQQFPDLHSELNLSSLELGDSALYFCASSRGGGGYNEQFFGPGTRLTVL.

The genes are TRBV7-3 and TRBJ2-1, with TRBD2 matching over 9 bases. CDR1 and CDR2 (germline): SGHTA, FQGTGA. Losses at the gene ends were 5 bases for V and 3 bases for J; bases not matched to a gene: 8. The CDR3 has 16 amino acids. For the CDR3, the DNA is TGTGCCAGCAGCCCTGCTTCGCGGGGGGGCTACAATGAGCAGTTCTTC. It specifies CASSPASRGGYNEQFF.

V is TRBV5-1 and J is TRBJ2-1, with 9 positions matching TRBD2. Germline V gene data show CDR1 as SGHRS and CDR2 as YFSETQ. Trimming removed 4 bases from V and 2 bases from J; junction bases left unmatched: 7. The CDR3 contains 16 residues. DNA of the CDR3: TGCGCCAGCAGCCGCGGGGTAGCGGGGGCCTACAATGAGCAGTTCTTC. Translated, it gives CASSRGVAGAYNEQFF.

This chain links TRBV10-1 with TRBJ2-3; 8 bases map to TRBD1. V lost 9 bases and J lost 0; bases outside the gene matches: 17. The CDR3 loop spans 18 amino acids. Looked up from germline, CDR1 is WNHNN and CDR2 is SYGVQD (reference sequence). The CDR3 bases are TGCGCCAGTCTCGTATGGCTGAGGGGACAGGCCAGCACAGATACGCAGTATTTT. Translating gives CASLVWLRGQASTDTQYF.

The chain links TRBV6-6 to TRBJ1-1, with 10 positions matching TRBD1. Germline V gene sequence: CDR1 MNHNY, CDR2 SVGAGI (reference sequence). The CDR3 consists of 16 residues. V lost 2 bases and J lost 4; bases outside the gene matches: 7. Here the CDR3 DNA reads TGTGCCAGCAGTTACCCCCCGACAGGGGGCGGCACTGAAGCTTTCTTT. It yields the protein CASSYPPTGGGTEAFF.